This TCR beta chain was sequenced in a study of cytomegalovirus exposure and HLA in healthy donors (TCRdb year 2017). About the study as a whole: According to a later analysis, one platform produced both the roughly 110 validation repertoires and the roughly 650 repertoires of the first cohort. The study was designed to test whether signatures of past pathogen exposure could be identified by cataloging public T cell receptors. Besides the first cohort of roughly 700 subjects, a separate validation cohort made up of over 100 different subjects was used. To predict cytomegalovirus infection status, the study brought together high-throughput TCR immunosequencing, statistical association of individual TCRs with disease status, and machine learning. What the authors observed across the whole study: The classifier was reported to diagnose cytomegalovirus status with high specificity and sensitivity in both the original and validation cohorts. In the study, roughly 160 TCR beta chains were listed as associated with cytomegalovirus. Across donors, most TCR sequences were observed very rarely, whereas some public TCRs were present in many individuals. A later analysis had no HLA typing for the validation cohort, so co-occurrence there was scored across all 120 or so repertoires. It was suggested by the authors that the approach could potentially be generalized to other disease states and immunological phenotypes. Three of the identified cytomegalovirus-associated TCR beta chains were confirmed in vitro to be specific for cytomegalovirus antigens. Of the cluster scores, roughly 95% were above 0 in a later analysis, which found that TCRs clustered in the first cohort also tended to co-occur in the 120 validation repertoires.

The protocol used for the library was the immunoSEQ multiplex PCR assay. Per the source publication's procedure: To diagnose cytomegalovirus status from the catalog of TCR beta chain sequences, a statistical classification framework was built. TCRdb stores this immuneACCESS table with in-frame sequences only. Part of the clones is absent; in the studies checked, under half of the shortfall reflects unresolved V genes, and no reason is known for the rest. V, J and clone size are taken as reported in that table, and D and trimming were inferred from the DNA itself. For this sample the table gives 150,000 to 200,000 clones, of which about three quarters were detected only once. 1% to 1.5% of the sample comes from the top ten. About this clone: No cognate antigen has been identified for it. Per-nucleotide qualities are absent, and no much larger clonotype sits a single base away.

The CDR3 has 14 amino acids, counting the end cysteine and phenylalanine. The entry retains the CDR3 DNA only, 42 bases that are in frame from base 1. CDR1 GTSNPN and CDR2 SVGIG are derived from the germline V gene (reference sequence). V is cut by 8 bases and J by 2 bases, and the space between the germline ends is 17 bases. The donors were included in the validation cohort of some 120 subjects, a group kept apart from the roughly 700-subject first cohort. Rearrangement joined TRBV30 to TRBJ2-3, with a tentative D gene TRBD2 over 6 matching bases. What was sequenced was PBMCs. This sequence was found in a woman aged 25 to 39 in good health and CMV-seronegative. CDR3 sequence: CAGARTIVTDTQYF. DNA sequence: TGTGCCGGGGCCCGGACTATTGTCACAGATACGCAGTATTTT. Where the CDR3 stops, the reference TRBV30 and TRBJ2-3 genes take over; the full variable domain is SQTIHQWPATLVQPVGSPLSLECTVEGTSNPNLYWYRQAAGRGLQLLFYSVGIGQISSEVPQNLSASRPQDRQFILSSKKLLLSDSGFYLCAGARTIVTDTQYFGPGTRLTVL.